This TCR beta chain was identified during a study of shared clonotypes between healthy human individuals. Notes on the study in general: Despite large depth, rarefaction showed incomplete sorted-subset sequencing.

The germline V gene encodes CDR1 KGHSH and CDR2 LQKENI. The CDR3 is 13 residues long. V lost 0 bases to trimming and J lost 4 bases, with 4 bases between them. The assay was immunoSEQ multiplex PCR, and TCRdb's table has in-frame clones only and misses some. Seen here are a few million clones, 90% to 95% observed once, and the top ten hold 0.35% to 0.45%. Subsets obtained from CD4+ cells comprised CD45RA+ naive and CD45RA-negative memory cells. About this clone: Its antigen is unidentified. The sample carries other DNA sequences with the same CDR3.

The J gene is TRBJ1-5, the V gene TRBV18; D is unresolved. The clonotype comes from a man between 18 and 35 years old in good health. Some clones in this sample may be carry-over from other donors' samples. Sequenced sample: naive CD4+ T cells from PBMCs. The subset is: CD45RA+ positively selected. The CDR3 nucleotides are TGTGCCAGCTCACCACCCGGGAATCAGCCCCAGCATTTT. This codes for CASSPPGNQPQHF. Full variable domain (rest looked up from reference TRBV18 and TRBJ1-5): NAGVMQNPRHLVRRRGQEARLRCSPMKGHSHVYWYRQLPEEGLKFMVYLQKENIIDESGMPKERFSAEFPKEGPSILRIQQVVRGDSAAYFCASSPPGNQPQHFGDGTRLSIL.